The T cell receptor beta chain described here comes from a study of shared clonotypes between healthy human individuals. Assay used: immunoSEQ multiplex PCR; TCRdb lists only in-frame clones, some missing. The sample has fewer than 350,000 clones, around 86% seen once. The ends lost 1 base at V and 4 bases at J; junction bases unmatched: 3. The germline V gene encodes CDR1 SEHNR and CDR2 FQNEAQ (reference sequence). The CDR3 length is 14 residues. The sequence was obtained from a man aged 18 to 35 in good health. Sequencing was done on a sample of memory CD8+ T cells sorted from blood. Subset in this sample: CD45RO+ cells pooled with CCR7-negative TemRA cells. This chain links TRBV7-9 with TRBJ2-7, with 8 bases aligning to TRBD1. CDR3 residues: CASSLVRGRYEQYF. Written as DNA, the CDR3 is TGTGCCAGCAGCTTAGTCAGGGGGCGGTACGAGCAGTACTTC.